Listed below are T cell receptor beta chains from one sample, sequenced in a study of T cells in Graves' hyperthyroidism and ophthalmopathy. TCRdb reprocessed the multiplex PCR reads with MiXCR, giving one entry per CDR3 protein. This table holds around 520,000 distinct CDR3 sequences, under 15% found once. Source material: blood. The receptors derive from a woman younger than 30 with Graves' hyperthyroidism. CDR3s include the opening cysteine and the closing phenylalanine or tryptophan. D genes are given only for firm matches. Expanded clones are given a class, and other clones once, few, many or no size at all.

many,TRBJ2-1,TRBV12-3/TRBV12-4,18,TRBD2,TGTGCCAGCAGCCCCTACACTAGCGGGATAAGGTCCTACAATGAGCAGTTCTTC,CASSPYTSGIRSYNEQFF
many,TRBJ1-2,TRBV12-3/TRBV12-4,13,NA,TGTGCCAGCAGTTTACCGGACCATTATGGCTACACCTTC,CASSLPDHYGYTF
many,TRBJ1-1,TRBV7-6,15,NA,TGTGCCAGCAGCTTAGAGGTGCGGCCGAACACTGAAGCTTTCTTT,CASSLEVRPNTEAFF
many,TRBJ2-1,TRBV24-1,17,TRBD2,TGTGCCACCAGTGCTCGGGAGGGCCGGAGCTCCTACAATGAGCAGTTCTTC,CATSAREGRSSYNEQFF
many,TRBJ1-2,TRBV24-1,15,NA,TGTGCCACCAGTGATCCAACGTGGAGCCAGGGTGGCTACACCTTC,CATSDPTWSQGGYTF
many,TRBJ1-1,TRBV5-1,14,NA,TGCGCCAGCAGAAGGCAGCCAACGAACACTGAAGCTTTCTTT,CASRRQPTNTEAFF
NA,TRBJ2-1,TRBV10-3,13,TRBD2,TGTGCCATCTTGGAGCGGGAGGGTGATGAGCAGTTCTTC,CAILEREGDEQFF
NA,TRBJ1-5,TRBV5-6,17,NA,TGTGCCAGCAGCTCTGGACAGCTCCAGATAGGCAATCAGCCCCAGCATTTT,CASSSGQLQIGNQPQHF
few,TRBJ1-4,TRBV15,17,TRBD1,TGTGCCACCAGCAGAGAACCCCGACAGGGAGGGGGTGAAAAACTGTTTTTT,CATSREPRQGGGEKLFF
NA,TRBJ2-7,TRBV28,18,TRBD2,TGTGCCAGCAGTTCCCCGAGCTTTTCTAGCGGGGATTTCTACGAGCAGTACTTC,CASSSPSFSSGDFYEQYF
many,TRBJ2-2,TRBV5-1,15,TRBD2,TGCGCCAGCAGCTCGTTAGCGGGAGTCACCGGGGAGCTGTTTTTT,CASSSLAGVTGELFF
NA,TRBJ1-1,TRBV4-1,15,NA,TGCGCCAGCAGCGAAGTGGATCAGGGGAACACTGAAGCTTTCTTT,CASSEVDQGNTEAFF
NA,TRBJ2-7,TRBV19,16,TRBD2,TGTGCCAGTAGTTGGGTAGCGGGAGTATTGATTGGCGAGCAGTACTTC,CASSWVAGVLIGEQYF
few,TRBJ2-1,TRBV6-1,16,NA,TGTGCCAGCACCCCGTCCTGGACGACTAGTATAAATGAGCAGTTCTTC,CASTPSWTTSINEQFF
many,TRBJ1-1,TRBV7-8,15,NA,TGTGCCAGCAGCTTAGCCCCGCAAATGAACACTGAAGCTTTCTTT,CASSLAPQMNTEAFF
NA,TRBJ2-2,TRBV20-1,13,NA,TGCAGTGCTAGAGAGGCTACTAAGGGGGAGCTGTTTTTT,CSAREATKGELFF
NA,TRBJ2-1,TRBV6-1,13,NA,TGTGCCAGCAGTTCCCCGACAGGCGATGAGCAGTTCTTC,CASSSPTGDEQFF
NA,TRBJ2-4,TRBV7-9,14,NA,TGTGCCAGCAGTCGTCGGGACTCCTCATACATTCAGTACTTC,CASSRRDSSYIQYF
many,TRBJ1-2,TRBV14,14,NA,TGTGCCAGCAGCCAAGTGGGCGACCTTTATGGCTACACCTTC,CASSQVGDLYGYTF
many,TRBJ2-7,TRBV25-1,13,NA,TGTGCCAGCAGTGAATGGGGAAAATACGAGCAGTACTTC,CASSEWGKYEQYF
many,TRBJ2-7,TRBV27,14,NA,TGTGCCAGCGGACCCTGGGACGTATACTACGAGCAGTACTTC,CASGPWDVYYEQYF
many,TRBJ2-5,TRBV6-6,15,NA,TGTGCCAGCAGTTACTCGAAGGCCGGCTCCGAGACCCAGTACTTC,CASSYSKAGSETQYF
NA,TRBJ1-1,TRBV12-3/TRBV12-4,13,TRBD1,TGTGCCAGCAGTCTCGGGACAGTCACTGAAGCTTTCTTT,CASSLGTVTEAFF
NA,TRBJ1-6,TRBV30,15,TRBD1,TGTGCCTGGAGGATCCGACAGGGGGCTTATTCACCCCCCCACTTT,CAWRIRQGAYSPPHF
many,TRBJ2-1,TRBV30,16,TRBD2,TGTGCCTGGAGCTACACCCGACTAGCGGGGGGGAATGAGCAGTTCTTC,CAWSYTRLAGGNEQFF
NA,TRBJ1-6,TRBV30,13,TRBD1,TGTGCCTACTCACAACAGGGGGCTGGGCCCCTCCACTTT,CAYSQQGAGPLHF
many,TRBJ1-1,TRBV24-1,12,NA,TGTGCCACCCGTGGGGCCAACACTGAAGCTTTCTTT,CATRGANTEAFF
few,TRBJ2-3,TRBV20-1,14,TRBD1,TGCAGTGCTTACCCGGGACAGGGATATTATACGCAGTATTTT,CSAYPGQGYYTQYF
many,TRBJ1-2,TRBV5-5,14,TRBD1,TGTGCCAGCAGCTTGACCACAGGGGTTTATGGCTACACCTTC,CASSLTTGVYGYTF
many,TRBJ2-7,TRBV29-1,13,NA,TGCAGCGTTGAAGGTGGGGGAGCGTACGAGCAGTACTTC,CSVEGGGAYEQYF
many,TRBJ2-3,TRBV20-1,14,NA,TGCAGTGCCACCTCCGGAGGCCTCACGGATACGCAGTATTTT,CSATSGGLTDTQYF
many,TRBJ2-1,TRBV5-6,13,NA,TGTGCCAGCTCCCTTCAAGGGGCTGCTGAGCAGTTCTTC,CASSLQGAAEQFF
few,TRBJ2-4,TRBV19,15,NA,TGTGCCAGTACTCCGTGGGGGGACTTCCAAAACATTCAGTACTTC,CASTPWGDFQNIQYF
few,TRBJ2-1,TRBV7-3,16,NA,TGTGCCAGCAGCATTCGACGAAGGGAGGTTTACAATGAGCAGTTCTTC,CASSIRRREVYNEQFF
few,TRBJ1-2,TRBV20-1,14,NA,TGCAGTGCTAGAAGACAGCAAATGTACTATGGCTACACCTTC,CSARRQQMYYGYTF
many,TRBJ2-1,TRBV30,12,TRBD1,TGTGCCTGGAGCCGGACAGGCAAGGAGCAGTTCTTC,CAWSRTGKEQFF
NA,TRBJ2-1,TRBV19,14,NA,TGTGCCAGTAGTGAAGGCGGGATTTGGGTTGAGCAGTTCTTC,CASSEGGIWVEQFF
NA,TRBJ2-3,TRBV20-1,16,TRBD2,TGCAGTGCTAGTTCTGGACTAGCGGGACGCACAGATACGCAGTATTTT,CSASSGLAGRTDTQYF
many,TRBJ2-1,TRBV7-7,16,NA,TGTGCCAGCAGCCCCCGGGGCGGCGGGACCTACAATGAGCAGTTCTTC,CASSPRGGGTYNEQFF
many,TRBJ2-5,TRBV3-1,16,TRBD2,TGTGCCAGCAGCCGGACTAGCGGGAGGGGACAAGAGACCCAGTACTTC,CASSRTSGRGQETQYF
NA,TRBJ1-1,TRBV5-1,15,NA,TGCGCCAGCAGCGGTCGCTTTCAGGGACAACCTGAAGCTTTCTTT,CASSGRFQGQPEAFF
NA,TRBJ2-2,TRBV30,14,TRBD1,TGTGCCTGGAAGGGACAGGGGTTGACCGGGGAGCTGTTTTTT,CAWKGQGLTGELFF
many,TRBJ2-3,TRBV5-6,16,NA,TGTGCCAGCAGCCAAGTCACAGGGCTTAGTTCATATACGCAGTATTTT,CASSQVTGLSSYTQYF
NA,TRBJ2-7,TRBV5-1,17,TRBD1,TGCGCCAGCAGAACAGCCGCGACAGGGGAGTCCGCCTACGAGCAGTACTTC,CASRTAATGESAYEQYF
NA,TRBJ2-2,TRBV5-4,17,TRBD1,TGTGCCAGCAGCGGGGACAGGGCATCGGGAGTCACCGGGGAGCTGTTTTTT,CASSGDRASGVTGELFF
many,TRBJ1-1,TRBV18,15,NA,TGTGCCAGCTCACCACCGAACCAAATGAACACTGAAGCTTTCTTT,CASSPPNQMNTEAFF
many,TRBJ2-7,TRBV10-3,15,NA,TGTGCCATCAGTGAGTCGAGTGCGAGCTCCTACGAGCAGTACTTC,CAISESSASSYEQYF
many,TRBJ2-2,TRBV12-3/TRBV12-4,14,TRBD2,TGTGCCAGCGGGGCGGGAGTCGGAACCGGGGAGCTGTTTTTT,CASGAGVGTGELFF
many,TRBJ1-2,TRBV6-1,13,NA,TGTGCCAGCAGTTACGAACAGCTTAGGGGCTACACCTTC,CASSYEQLRGYTF
many,TRBJ2-3,TRBV24-1,13,NA,TGTGCCACCGAAGGCGGGAAGACAGATACGCAGTATTTT,CATEGGKTDTQYF
many,TRBJ2-3,TRBV7-8,15,NA,TGTGCCAGCAGCTTAGGGCGGGGCCGCACAGATACGCAGTATTTT,CASSLGRGRTDTQYF
many,TRBJ2-1,TRBV11-3,15,TRBD2,TGTGCCAGCAGCACACTAGCGGGTACCTACAATGAGCAGTTCTTC,CASSTLAGTYNEQFF
many,TRBJ2-7,TRBV5-5,14,NA,TGTGCCAGCAGCCAGGGGGGCTACAACTACGAGCAGTACTTC,CASSQGGYNYEQYF
few,TRBJ2-5,TRBV5-5,14,TRBD1,TGTGCCAGCAGGCGGACAGGGTTTCAAGAGACCCAGTACTTC,CASRRTGFQETQYF